Below, one T cell receptor beta chain is given with its context. As yet, its antigen is unknown. With 8 bases removed from V and 8 bases from J, the gap between germline ends came to 15 bases. The CDR3 sequence is 12 residues long. CDR1 is MNHNS and CDR2 is SASEGT in the germline V gene. Recipient blood drawn about 28 days pretransplant and days 30, 100, 180 after. Profiling relied on immunoSEQ multiplex PCR, and the TCRdb table lists in-frame clones only, not all of them. Seen here are 10,000 to 15,000 clones, approximately 70% observed once, and the top ten hold 14% to 15%. The sample originates from a study of T cell clonotyping in hematopoietic cell transplantation. Study-level points and caveats: At the given depth, recipient repertoires were over 95% de novo clonotypes. Broader posttransplant TCR repertoire diversity was predicted by graft donor and pretransplant recipient Inverse Simpson Index values. Recipient TCR diversity dropped after transplant; expanded clonotypes rose from day 30 to 180.

This TCR was sampled from a male patient over 55 who had an allogeneic stem cell transplant from an unrelated donor, so the T cells may come from the graft donor. Some clones in this sample may be carry-over from other donors' samples. V usage is TRBV6-1 and J usage is TRBJ1-2; no definite D call. Specimen: peripheral blood mononuclear cells, collected 180 days after allogeneic stem cell transplant. As DNA, the CDR3 is TGTGCCAGCGGCGCCCTGGTGATCGGCTACACCTTC. Protein product: CASGALVIGYTF.